The clone carrying this T cell receptor beta chain was recorded only once. V gave up 4 bases and J gave up 7 bases, with 9 bases separating them. Looked up from germline, CDR1 is LGHNT and CDR2 is FRNRAP. This CDR3 comprises 12 residues. This entry belongs to a study of blood T cell repertoires in COVID-19. Profiling relied on immunoSEQ multiplex PCR, and the TCRdb table lists in-frame clones only, not all of them. The sample consists of 300,000 to 400,000 clones, approximately 87% of them appearing once. Sequenced material: PBMCs or T cells enriched from blood (not recorded which). The gene calls are TRBV12-5 and TRBJ2-3, with D possibly matching TRBD1 (6 bases). The receptor was derived from a woman aged 25 to 39 with acute COVID-19. CDR3 region: CASGSQGNTQYF. The CDR3 coding sequence is TGTGCTAGTGGTTCACAGGGAAATACGCAGTATTTT.